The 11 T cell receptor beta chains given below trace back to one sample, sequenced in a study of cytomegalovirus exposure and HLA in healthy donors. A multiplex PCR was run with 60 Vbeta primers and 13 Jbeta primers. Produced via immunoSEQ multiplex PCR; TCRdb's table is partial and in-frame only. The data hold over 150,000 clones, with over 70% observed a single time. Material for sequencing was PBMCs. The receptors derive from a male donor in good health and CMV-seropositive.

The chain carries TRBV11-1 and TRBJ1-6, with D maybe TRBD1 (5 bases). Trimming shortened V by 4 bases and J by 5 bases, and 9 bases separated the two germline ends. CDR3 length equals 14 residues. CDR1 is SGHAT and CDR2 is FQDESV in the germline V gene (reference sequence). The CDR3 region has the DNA TGTGCCAGCAGCTATTCGGGGGATAATTCACCCCTCCACTTT. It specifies CASSYSGDNSPLHF.

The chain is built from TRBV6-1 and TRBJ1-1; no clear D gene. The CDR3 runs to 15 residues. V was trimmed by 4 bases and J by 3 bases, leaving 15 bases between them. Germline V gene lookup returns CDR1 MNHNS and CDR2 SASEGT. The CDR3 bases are TGTGCCAGCAGTGCAGTTCGGAGAATGGACACTGAAGCTTTCTTT. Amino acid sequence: CASSAVRRMDTEAFF.

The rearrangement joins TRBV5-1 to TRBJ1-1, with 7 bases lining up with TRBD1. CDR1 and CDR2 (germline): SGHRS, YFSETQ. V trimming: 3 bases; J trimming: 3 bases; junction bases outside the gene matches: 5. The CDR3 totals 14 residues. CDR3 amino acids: CASSYRQGDTEAFF. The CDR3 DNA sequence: TGCGCCAGCAGCTACAGACAGGGAGACACTGAAGCTTTCTTT.

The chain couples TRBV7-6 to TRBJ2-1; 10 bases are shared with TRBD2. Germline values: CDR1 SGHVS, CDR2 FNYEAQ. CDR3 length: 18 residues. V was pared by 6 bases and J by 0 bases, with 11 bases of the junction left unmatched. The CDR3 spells CASSPEGPSGSSYNEQFF. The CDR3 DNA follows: TGTGCCAGCAGTCCCGAGGGACCTAGCGGGAGCTCCTACAATGAGCAGTTCTTC.

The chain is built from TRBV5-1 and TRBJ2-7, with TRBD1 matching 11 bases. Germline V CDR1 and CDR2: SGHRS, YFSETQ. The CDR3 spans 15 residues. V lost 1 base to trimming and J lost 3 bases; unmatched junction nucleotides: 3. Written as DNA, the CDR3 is TGCGCCAGCAGCTTGTCGGGACAGGGGGGCTACGAGCAGTACTTC. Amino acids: CASSLSGQGGYEQYF.

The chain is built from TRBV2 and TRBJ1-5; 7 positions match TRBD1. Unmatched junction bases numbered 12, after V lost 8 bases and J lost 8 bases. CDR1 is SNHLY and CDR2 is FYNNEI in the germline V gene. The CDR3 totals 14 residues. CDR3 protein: CASQGGQSFEPQHF. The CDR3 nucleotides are TGTGCCAGCCAGGGGGGACAAAGTTTTGAGCCCCAGCATTTT.

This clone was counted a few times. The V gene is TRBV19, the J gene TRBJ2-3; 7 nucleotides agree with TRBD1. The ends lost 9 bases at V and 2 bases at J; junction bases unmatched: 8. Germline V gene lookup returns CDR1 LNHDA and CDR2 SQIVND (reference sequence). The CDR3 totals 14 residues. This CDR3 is CASSDRVTTDTQYF. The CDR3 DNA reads TGTGCCAGCTCAGACAGGGTGACCACAGATACGCAGTATTTT.

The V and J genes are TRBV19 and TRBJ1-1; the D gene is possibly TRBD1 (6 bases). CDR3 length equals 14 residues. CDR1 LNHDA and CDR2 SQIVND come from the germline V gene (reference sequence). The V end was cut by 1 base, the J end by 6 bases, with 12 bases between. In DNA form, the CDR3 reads TGTGCCAGTAGTATAGGCAGGGGCGGTGCTGAAGCTTTCTTT. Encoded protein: CASSIGRGGAEAFF.

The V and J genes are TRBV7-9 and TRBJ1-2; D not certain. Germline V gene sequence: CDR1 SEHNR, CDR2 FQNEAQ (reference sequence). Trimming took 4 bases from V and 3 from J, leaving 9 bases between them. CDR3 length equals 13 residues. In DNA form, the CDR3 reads TGTGCCAGCAGCTCCCCCGGGTACTATGGCTACACCTTC. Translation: CASSSPGYYGYTF.

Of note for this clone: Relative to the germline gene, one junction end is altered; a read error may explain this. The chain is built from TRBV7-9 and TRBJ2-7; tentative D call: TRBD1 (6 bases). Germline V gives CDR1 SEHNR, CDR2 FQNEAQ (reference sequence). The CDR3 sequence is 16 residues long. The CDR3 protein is CSSSSTTGHQAGQQYF. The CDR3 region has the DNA TGTTCCAGCAGCTCGACGACAGGACACCAAGCCGGTCAGCAGTACTTC.

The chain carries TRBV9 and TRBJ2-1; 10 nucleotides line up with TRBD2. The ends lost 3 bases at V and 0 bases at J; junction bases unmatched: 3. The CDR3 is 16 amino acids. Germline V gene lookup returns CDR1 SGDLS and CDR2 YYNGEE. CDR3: CASSAGLALSYNEQFF. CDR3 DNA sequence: TGTGCCAGCAGCGCGGGACTAGCGCTCTCCTACAATGAGCAGTTCTTC.